This entry describes one T cell receptor (beta chain). In the study's own analysis: Amplifying reference gene primers gave estimates of nucleated cell counts. The protocol was immunoSEQ multiplex PCR, while the TCRdb copy is restricted to in-frame clones and leaves out a portion. V, J and clone size reflect that table, while D and trimming were determined from the DNA. The repertoire holds about 240,000 clones, 88% seen once, with 0.99% in the top ten. This sample is drawn from a study of blood T cell repertoires in COVID-19. The overall study: The United States, Italy and Spain were the sources of the acute and convalescent COVID-19 samples. The analysed material was cDNA or gDNA that came from T cells, B-cell-depleted T cells, or PBMCs.

There are 18 residues in the CDR3. Trimming cost V 2 bases and J 4 bases; bases outside gene matches: 13. From germline, CDR1 is MGHRA and CDR2 YSYEKL. The sequencing sample was made of peripheral blood. The TCR was taken from a woman aged 40 to 50 who had recovered from COVID-19. V is TRBV4-1 and J is TRBJ2-3; 9 nucleotides line up with TRBD2. The CDR3 DNA reads TGCGCCAGCAGCCAACAACCTAGCGGGGCCGGGTCTGCAGATACGCAGTATTTT. Translating gives CASSQQPSGAGSADTQYF.